This TCR beta chain was identified during a study of T cell clones after liver transplantation. For the study at large: Tolerance: complete withdrawal held at least one year, liver enzymes staying within twice normal.

This clone was seen a handful of times. Sequenced by immunoSEQ multiplex PCR; TCRdb stores in-frame clones only, minus some. The top ten clones hold approximately 0.55% of a sample with roughly 70,000 clones, 80% of them seen once. The CDR3 length is 16 residues. Trimming took 3 bases from V and 4 from J, leaving 16 bases between them. Per germline, CDR1 SGHRS and CDR2 YFSETQ. The material was CD4+ T cells from blood, obtained before liver transplant. The chain has TRBV5-1 and TRBJ2-2, with D perhaps matching TRBD1 or TRBD2 (6 bases each). This clonotype was sampled from a human donor who received a liver transplant. The CDR3 sequence is CASSSRVRGGTGELFF. The DNA for the CDR3 is TGCGCCAGCAGCTCACGGGTCAGGGGAGGCACCGGGGAGCTGTTTTTT.